There are many counts of the clone carrying this T cell receptor (beta chain). Its antigen is still unknown. Germline values: CDR1 PRHDT, CDR2 FYEKMQ (reference sequence). Trimming cost V 5 bases and J 4 bases, with 30 bases left between them. The CDR3 extends over 20 amino acids. This specimen comes from a study of post-analysis software for immune sequencing data. General study points: Among 5 or 6 TRBV segments more frequent in patients than controls were TRBV5-6, TRBV5-1 and TRBV20-1.

Included in the TCR beta cDNA libraries were unique molecular identifiers. TCRdb re-called the PCR reads through MiXCR, storing one row per CDR3 protein. The repertoire holds approximately 250,000 distinct CDR3 sequences, with 36% as singletons. Sequencing input: blood. This chain connects TRBV13 to TRBJ2-1; the D gene is possibly TRBD2 (7 bases). The clonotype originates from a girl aged 10 to 17 with multiple sclerosis. The CDR3 DNA sequence: TGTGCCAGCAGCCCCCTAGGGGGAGGGCCTCAAATCCCGGGGTACAATGAGCAGTTCTTC. This gives the protein CASSPLGGGPQIPGYNEQFF.